This TCR beta chain emerged from a study of STAT5B mutations in CD4+ large granular lymphocyte leukemia. For the study at large: Among healthy controls, a particular HLA allele went with more CDR3 'QG' motifs. The study, taken as a whole, reports: 8/27 top patient clones versus 2/35 control clones were TRBV06-family. No patients shared main leukemic clonotypes, though roughly 23% appeared at low frequency elsewhere.

Control samples were healthy donors' buffy coats. Points on this clone: As yet, its antigen is unknown.

CDR1 is SSHAT, CDR2 FNYEAQ, per germline (reference sequence). The CDR3 length is 15 residues. Trimming cost V 5 bases and J 6 bases, with 16 bases left between them. Libraries were prepared by immunoSEQ multiplex PCR; TCRdb keeps only in-frame clonotypes and omits some of them. The sample contains 28,000 or so clones, just under 80% of which appear only once. This receptor was taken from a human donor in good health. Material: CD4+ T cells from blood buffy coats. This chain joins TRBV7-7 and TRBJ2-2; no clear D. The DNA for the CDR3 is TGTGCCAGCAGCCGAGTCCCCATTCCCCCCGGGGAGCTGTTTTTT. It translates to CASSRVPIPPGELFF.